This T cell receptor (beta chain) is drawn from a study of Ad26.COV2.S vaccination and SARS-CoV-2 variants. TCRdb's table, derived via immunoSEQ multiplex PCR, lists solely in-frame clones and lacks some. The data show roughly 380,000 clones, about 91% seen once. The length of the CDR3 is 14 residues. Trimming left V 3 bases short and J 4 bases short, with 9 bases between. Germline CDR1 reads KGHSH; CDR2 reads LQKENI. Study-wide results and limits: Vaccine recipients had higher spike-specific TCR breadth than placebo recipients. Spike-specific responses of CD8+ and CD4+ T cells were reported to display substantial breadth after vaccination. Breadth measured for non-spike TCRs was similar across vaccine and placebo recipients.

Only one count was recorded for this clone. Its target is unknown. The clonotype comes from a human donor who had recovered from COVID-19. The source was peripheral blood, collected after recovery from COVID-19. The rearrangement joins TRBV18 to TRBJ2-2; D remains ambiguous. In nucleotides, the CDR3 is TGTGCCAGCTCACCTCCAGTCAGCACCGGGGAGCTGTTTTTT. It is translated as CASSPPVSTGELFF.